The clone carrying this TCR beta chain was counted between two and nine times. Its antigen is still unknown. Germline CDR1 and CDR2: MGHRA and YSYEKL. The CDR3 loop spans 14 amino acids. V lost 0 bases, J lost 10 bases, and 13 bases lay in between. Two oligonucleotides, mixed equimolar, formed the beta constant-region primer covering TRBC1 and TRBC2. The ligated cDNA underwent four PCR rounds using SP2 and nested alpha and beta constant-region primers. MiXCR, applied by TCRdb to the UMI-ligation and nested PCR reads, yields one record per CDR3 protein. The sample lists 85,000 or so distinct CDR3 sequences; over 8.5% were seen once. The data originate from a study of naive and memory T cell subsets. CMV status came from CD4+ T cell IFNgamma after overnight CMV lysate stimulation of fresh PBMCs. Cells stained for CD3, CD4, CD8, CD45RA and CD27 were sorted into four subsets. Study-wide findings and caveats: Naive repertoires, especially CD8, held a few larger clonotypes, possibly memory cells re-expressing CD45RA. The power law exponent of TCR abundance differed between naive and memory cells.

This clonotype was obtained from a human donor in good health. Sequenced material: naive CD8+ T cells from blood. V is TRBV4-1 and J is TRBJ2-1; the D call may be TRBD1 or TRBD2 (5 bases each). The DNA of the CDR3 is TGCGCCAGCAGCCAAGATAAGGGGTGGAGGGAGCAGTTCTTC. The encoded protein is CASSQDKGWREQFF.